This T cell receptor (beta chain) was retrieved from a study of shared clonotypes between healthy human individuals. CDR1 and CDR2 from the germline V gene are SGDLS and YYNGEE. CDR3 size: 14 residues. Trimming cost V 2 bases and J 2 bases, with 8 bases left between them. General observations from the study: A handful of donors showed sharing of approximately 5% of naive CD4 clonotypes.

Of note for this clone: Its cognate antigen is unknown. At the DNA level, this CDR3 is encoded by other sequences in the same sample as well.

CD45RO-negative, CCR7-selected cells formed the naive CD8 fraction, which excluded terminally differentiated effector memory CD45RA+ cells. The authors split each subset's genomic DNA evenly across several immunoSEQ plates. The method was immunoSEQ multiplex PCR; TCRdb's version includes in-frame clones alone and lacks a portion of them. The sample has millions of clones; more than 85% are singletons. V usage is TRBV9 and J usage is TRBJ1-3; a weak D match, TRBD1 (6 bases). Source material: naive CD8+ T cells from PBMCs. The receptor was isolated from a young man in good health. Some clones in this sample may be carry-over from other donors' samples. The CDR3 reads CASSVGGPGNTIYF. The CDR3 nucleotides read TGTGCCAGCAGCGTCGGGGGGCCTGGAAACACCATATATTTT.